This T cell receptor beta chain derives from a study of tumor-infiltrating lymphocytes in primary liver carcinoma. Overall study: Roughly 3.5 to 8 million productive TCRbeta reads were obtained per sample, with similar numbers across tissue types. Findings and caveats of the study: Relative to tumor region pairs, the tumor-adjacent and tumor-blood pairs showed overlap that was lower.

With respect to this clonotype: The antigen is undetermined. A read error may be the cause here, since a much bigger clone is one base away.

Co-extracted RNA and DNA came from approximately 20-30 mg of unsorted bulk tissue. The proportion of viable tumor cells exceeded 75% in every tumor sample. Germline-derived CDR1 and CDR2 are MNHNS and SASEGT. With 2 bases removed from V and 1 base from J, the gap between germline ends came to 9 bases. The CDR3 covers 16 residues. With around 500 ng total RNA as template and a constant-region primer, TCR beta cDNA was made. Slightly modified ARM-PCR served as the procedure for the TCR beta libraries. These libraries came from three rounds of nested multiplex PCR. The first two PCR rounds, roughly 10 cycles each, used TRBV1-TRBV30 forward primers and a C-beta reverse primer. TCRdb reprocessed the multiplex PCR reads with MiXCR, giving one entry per CDR3 protein. The table records around 120,000 distinct CDR3 sequences, approximately 70% of them present only once.

This sequence joins TRBV6-1 and TRBJ1-6; no firm D call. The sequence came from a woman aged 60-75 years with primary liver carcinoma and hepatitis B virus infection. Sequencing was performed on liver tumor tissue from sampling region 1. Subset of the sample: tumor region T1, superior pole. The CDR3 region is CASSERWASYNSPLHF. For the CDR3, the DNA is TGTGCCAGCAGTGAACGATGGGCGTCCTATAATTCACCCCTCCACTTT.